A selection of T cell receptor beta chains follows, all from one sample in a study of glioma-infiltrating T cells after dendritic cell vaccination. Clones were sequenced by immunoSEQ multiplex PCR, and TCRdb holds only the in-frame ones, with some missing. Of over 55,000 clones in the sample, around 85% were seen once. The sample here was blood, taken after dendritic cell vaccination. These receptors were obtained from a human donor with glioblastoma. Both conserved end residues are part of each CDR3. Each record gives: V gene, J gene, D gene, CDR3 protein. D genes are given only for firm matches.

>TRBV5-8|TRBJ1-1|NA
CASSLGTGGTEAFF
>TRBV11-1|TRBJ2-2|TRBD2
CASSPSRGAGELFF
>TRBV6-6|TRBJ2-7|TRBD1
CASSYSWTGAGYEQYF
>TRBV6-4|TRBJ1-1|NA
CATSGPNTEAFF
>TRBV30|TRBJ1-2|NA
CAWSALLTGKGNYGYTF
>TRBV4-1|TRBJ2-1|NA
CASSQPSNEQFF
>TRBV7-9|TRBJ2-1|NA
CASSPPPTEHYNEQFF
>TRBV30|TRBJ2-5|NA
CAWRGAGPNLETQYF
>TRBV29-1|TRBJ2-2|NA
CSVEVRLRNTGELFF
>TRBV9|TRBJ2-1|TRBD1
CASTRGTGFYNEQFF
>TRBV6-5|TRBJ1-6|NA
CASNTGRDNSPLHF
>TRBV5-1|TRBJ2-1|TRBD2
CASSLVSGLTNNEQFF